This TCR beta chain was recovered during a study of T cell changes during pregnancy in multiple sclerosis (dated by TCRdb to between 2017 and 2020). Describing the broader study: Changes in the T cell repertoire over the course of pregnancy were examined in this study in women with multiple sclerosis.

A remark on this clone: Its antigen is unknown. No quality values exist for individual bases; no much larger clone is one base distant.

Library method: the immunoSEQ multiplex PCR assay. TCRdb re-hosts the immuneACCESS table, in-frame sequences only. Its copies lack some clones; in the studies checked, an unresolved V gene accounts for under half of them, and the cause for the rest is not known. Within this sample are under 65,000 clones, with about 93% of them counted one time only. The top ten constitute about 2.6% of the sample. CDR1 and CDR2 were assigned from the germline V gene (reference sequence) as SEHNR and FQNEAQ. The CDR3, from cysteine to phenylalanine, totals 16 residues. The CDR3 DNA has 48 bases and is translated from base 1. Trimming at the junction amounts to 7 bases on V and 0 bases on J, and the germline ends lie 17 bases apart.

The TCR was taken from a female donor with multiple sclerosis, enrolled in a pregnancy study. The chain joins TRBV7-9 to TRBJ2-3; tentative D gene TRBD2, with 5 bases matching. The sequences come from CD8+ T cells from peripheral blood mononuclear cells, collected in the third trimester of pregnancy. The encoded CDR3 is CASNNSPGISTDTQYF. The DNA reads as follows: TGTGCCAGCAACAACAGTCCCGGGATTAGCACAGATACGCAGTATTTT.